Listed here is a single TCR beta chain. The sample is drawn from a study of blood T cell repertoires in COVID-19. For the study at large: Acute and convalescent COVID-19 specimens originated in the United States, Italy and Spain. T cells, B-cell-depleted T cells, or PBMCs provided the cDNA or gDNA that served as material.

From germline, CDR1 is SGHVS and CDR2 FNYEAQ. V was pared by 2 bases and J by 3 bases, with 4 bases of the junction left unmatched. The CDR3 is 15 amino acids. How the authors handled the data: Scientists estimated how many nucleated cells there were by amplifying reference gene primers. TCRdb's table, derived via immunoSEQ multiplex PCR, lists solely in-frame clones and lacks some. V and J calls plus clone size are reproduced from that table; the DNA served to infer D and trimming. The table shows fewer than 300,000 clones, with over 70% occurring only once. The TCR sequence derives from a human donor in a cohort sampled during active COVID-19. The rearrangement joins TRBV7-6 to TRBJ2-3; 8 bases align to TRBD1. Material: peripheral blood. CDR3 in DNA: TGTGCCAGCAGCTTACAGGGGGCGCCGACAGATACGCAGTATTTT. Translating it yields CASSLQGAPTDTQYF.